This TCR beta chain was recovered during a study of T cell repertoires in cytomegalovirus infection. Study-level background: A matching HLA type, together with CMV infection, was signaled by public TCR beta signatures. Study-level results: Adding up the frequency of public TCR beta families identified people who carried CMV plus the relevant HLA.

Germline CDR1 LNHDA, CDR2 SQIVND (reference sequence). Trimming cost V 4 bases and J 0 bases, with 6 bases left between them. This CDR3 is 14 amino acids long. This clonotype showed up just a few times. Its antigen is undetermined. Each CDR3 protein gets one entry after TCRdb re-called the reads with MiXCR. The data hold some 500,000 distinct CDR3 sequences, with about 40% observed a single time. The chain links TRBV19 to TRBJ2-2, with D hard to call. This TCR derives from a human donor in good health (CMV status not recorded). Some clones in this sample may be carry-over from other donors' samples. Sample: cultured PBMCs, taken from culture after CMV antigen stimulation. The CDR3 loop reads CASSRNSNTGELFF. Here the CDR3 DNA reads TGTGCCAGTAGTAGAAACTCGAACACCGGGGAGCTGTTTTTT.